A single sample is the source of the 5 T cell receptor beta chains below, sequenced in a study of vaccination and CD4 T cells after COVID-19 (dated by TCRdb to between 2021 and 2024). Library prep was done by PCR. Sequencing used an Illumina iSeq 100. DNA from cultured CD4+ T cells was subjected to TCR sequencing with the Oncomine TCR Beta short-read assay at the Johns Hopkins FTIC core. TCRdb cleaned the public reads at Q25 with fastp, built clones with MiXCR and kept in-frame beta chains. Each entry is one CDR3 protein sequence, shown with its most common DNA and genes. The sample yields 20,000 to 25,000 distinct CDR3 sequences; about 33% were counted once. The top ten clones comprise roughly 11% of the sample. The sample's time point label is to be understood as: late sampling 161 to 241 days after vaccination in three convalescent patients. In the paper's terms, the treatment or condition label means: roughly 10-day PBMC culture with coronavirus spike peptide pools or control peptides (ViraFEST assay).

No cognate antigen is known for these TCRs. The sequencing used CD4+ T cells from blood, cultured in vitro, collected about 7 months after SARS-CoV-2 vaccination. Receptors originate from a human donor who had recovered from COVID-19.

The sample holds many counts of this clonotype. The gene calls are TRBV7-2 and TRBJ1-2; 8 bases fit TRBD1. The CDR3 is made up of 14 amino acids. Germline CDR1 SGHTA, CDR2 FQGNSA. J gave up 4 bases and V 2 bases, and 3 bases lay outside the gene matches. DNA of the CDR3: TGTGCCAGCAGCTTATCGGGACAGGCCTATGGCTACACCTTC. Amino acid sequence: CASSLSGQAYGYTF.

This clonotype was seen a few times. J is TRBJ2-3 and V is TRBV24-1, with TRBD2 matching over 14 bases. V was pared by 3 bases and J by 0 bases, with 4 bases of the junction left unmatched. CDR3 length: 18 amino acids. CDR1 KGHDR and CDR2 SFDVKD come from the germline V gene. The CDR3 DNA reads TGTGCCACCAGTGATCCCGGGACTAGCGGGAGTAGCACAGATACGCAGTATTTT. Translating it yields CATSDPGTSGSSTDTQYF.

This clonotype came up a few times. The chain combines TRBV7-3 with TRBJ2-6; D gene ambiguous. CDR3 size: 15 residues. The V end lost 8 bases, the J end lost 0 bases, and 11 bases lay between the germline ends. Germline CDR1 SGHTA, CDR2 FQGTGA. The CDR3 protein is CASGKALSGANVLTF. CDR3 bases: TGTGCCAGCGGGAAGGCGCTCTCTGGGGCCAACGTCCTGACTTTC.

The V and J genes are TRBV12-3 or TRBV12-4 and TRBJ2-7; 9 nucleotides match TRBD2. V lost 1 base, J lost 2 bases, and 3 bases stayed unmatched. The CDR3 is 15 amino acids. The chain's CDR3 is CASSLDAGGTYEQYF. CDR3 in DNA: TGTGCCAGCAGTTTAGACGCGGGGGGGACCTACGAGCAGTACTTC.

This clonotype was seen a handful of times. The J gene is TRBJ2-3, the V gene TRBV7-2, with 7 nucleotides matching TRBD1. CDR1 is SGHTA and CDR2 is FQGNSA in the germline V gene. The CDR3 contains 15 residues. V dropped 2 bases and J dropped 0; count of bases not matched to a gene: 2. The CDR3 DNA sequence: TGTGCCAGCAGCTTAATGACAGGGAGCACAGATACGCAGTATTTT. Protein product: CASSLMTGSTDTQYF. The full variable domain, with the rest looked up from reference TRBV7-2 and TRBJ2-3, is GAGVSQSPSNKVTEKGKDVELRCDPISGHTALYWYRQSLGQGLEFLIYFQGNSAPDKSGLPSDRFSAERTGGSVSTLTIQRTQQEDSAVYLCASSLMTGSTDTQYFGPGTRLTVL.